This T cell receptor beta chain was sequenced for a study of PD-L1 blockade in urothelial cancer (dated by TCRdb to 2016 to 2017). Context from the whole study: Every patient began therapy in about 2014 and was given atezolizumab 1,200 mg intravenously every 3 weeks. About 85% of the 29 patients were identified as males with urothelial cancer of bladder origin, and a prior smoking history was reported by 18 of 29 patients. An ECOG performance status of 0 or 1 was recorded for the patients, and 0 to 3 prior chemotherapy regimens had been received by the patients. Blood samples were analyzed at 3 weeks after treatment start (second dose) and at 6 weeks after treatment start. Blood samples gave median yields of 141,255 T cells and some 84,000 unique TCRs, along with a median clonality of around 0.08. The study, an exploratory multi-omic analysis, examined somatic, immune and clinical correlates of response to PD-L1 blockade with atezolizumab in urothelial cancer. TCR sequencing covered pretreatment tumor samples and matched, serially collected peripheral blood taken before and after atezolizumab treatment. Durable clinical benefit meant progression-free survival longer than 6 months, and TCR features were also tested against progression-free and overall survival. Whole exome sequencing and RNA sequencing of pretreatment tumors were performed alongside TCR sequencing in the same patients. Roughly 9 patients reached durable clinical benefit, while around 19 patients did not. Pretreatment blood TCR-seq was available for twenty-nine patients, at least one posttreatment blood collection was obtained for 24 patients, and tumor TCR-seq was available for 24 patients. The paper as a whole reports these results and caveats: Among patients with durable benefit, tumor-associated TCR clones showed greater expansion in peripheral blood 3 weeks after treatment started (n ≈ 24, p = 0.022). Improved progression-free and overall survival was associated with having pretreatment peripheral blood TCR clonality below the median. Because the sample size was small (n ≈ 27) and many exploratory analyses were performed, the results are intended to be hypothesis-generating.

Details on this clone: This clone's antigen is unknown. Base-call qualities are not available, and no considerably larger clone is one nucleotide away.

For this chain, trimming is 7 bases at the V end and 6 bases at the J end, and the number of junction bases without a gene match is 17. The CDR3, cysteine through phenylalanine, is 17 amino acids long. Solely the CDR3 DNA is kept, with 51 bases framed from the first base. CDR1 and CDR2 are drawn from the germline V gene: SGHVS, FNYEAQ. Synthetic TCR analog templates were spiked into each PCR so that absolute template abundance could be estimated from read counts. The immunoSEQ assay was used to amplify TCRbeta CDR3 regions from genomic DNA with bias-controlled V and J gene primers. Sequencing of rearranged TCRbeta segments was performed at approximately 20X coverage. The paper's data handling went like this. Clustering was used to correct sequencing errors, and CDR3s were annotated against IMGT to assign V, D and J genes. Downstream analyses used only productive TCRbeta rearrangements and left out out-of-frame or stop-codon sequences. Clonality was computed as one minus Shannon entropy normalized by the log of the number of unique productive sequences. Fisher's exact test with Benjamini-Hochberg correction, using a cutoff of adjusted p below 0.01, was how clones that differed between time points or between blood and tumor were identified. In its TCRdb copy, this immuneACCESS table keeps in-frame sequences only and misses some clones. Where compared with another copy, unresolved V genes explain less than half of these, and the others have no known cause. That table gives V, J and clone size, and the DNA gave D and trimming. For this sample there are about 53,000 clones; roughly 87% appear just once. The top ten clones comprise around 15% of the sample.

Interpreted using the paper, the time point label stands for: pretreatment peripheral blood. The cohort comprised 29 patients with locally advanced or metastatic urothelial carcinoma treated at Memorial Sloan Kettering on a trial protocol. Peripheral blood mononuclear cells were collected pretreatment and during treatment, with between 1 and 8 total time points per patient. The Qiagen DNeasy Blood extraction kit was used to purify genomic DNA from total PBMCs and tumor samples. PBMCs were collected pretreatment and during treatment, and were isolated and stored as previously described. The sequences come from PBMCs, collected around atezolizumab (anti-PD-L1) treatment. This sequence uses TRBV7-6 and TRBJ2-3, with 9 central nucleotides matching TRBD1. This TCR was sampled from a woman in her fifties or sixties with urothelial cancer. The nucleotide sequence is TGTGCCAGCACCGTAGCGTTGAGGACAGGGGCGGCGGATACGCAGTATTTT. It translates as CASTVALRTGAADTQYF.